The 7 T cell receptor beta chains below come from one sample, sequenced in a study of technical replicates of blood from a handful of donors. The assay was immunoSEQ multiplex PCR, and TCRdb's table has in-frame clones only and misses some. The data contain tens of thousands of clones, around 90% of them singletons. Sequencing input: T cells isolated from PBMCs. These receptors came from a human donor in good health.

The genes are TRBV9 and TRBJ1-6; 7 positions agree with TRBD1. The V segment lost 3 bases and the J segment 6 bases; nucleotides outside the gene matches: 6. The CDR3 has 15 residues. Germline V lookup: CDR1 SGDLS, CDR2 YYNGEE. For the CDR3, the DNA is TGTGCCAGCAGCGCCCGACAGGGTACTAATTCACCCCTCCACTTT. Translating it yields CASSARQGTNSPLHF.

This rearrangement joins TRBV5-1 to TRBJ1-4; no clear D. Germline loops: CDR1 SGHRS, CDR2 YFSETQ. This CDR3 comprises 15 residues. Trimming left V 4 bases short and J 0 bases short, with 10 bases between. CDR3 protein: CASSPETTTNEKLFF. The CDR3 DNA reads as TGCGCCAGCAGCCCCGAGACAACAACTAATGAAAAACTGTTTTTT.

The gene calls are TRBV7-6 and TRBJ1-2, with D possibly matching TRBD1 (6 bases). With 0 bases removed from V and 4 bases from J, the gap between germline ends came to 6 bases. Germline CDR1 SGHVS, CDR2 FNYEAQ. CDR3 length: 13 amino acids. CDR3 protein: CASSLAGAYGYTF. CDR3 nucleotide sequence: TGTGCCAGCAGCTTAGCGGGGGCCTATGGCTACACCTTC. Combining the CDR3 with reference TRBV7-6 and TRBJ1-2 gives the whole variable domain GAGVSQSPRYKVTKRGQDVALRCDPISGHVSLYWYRQALGQGPEFLTYFNYEAQQDKSGLPNDRFSAERPEGSISTLTIQRTEQRDSAMYRCASSLAGAYGYTFGSGTRLTVV.

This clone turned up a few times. The CDR3 region is CSVYIINTEAFF. CDR3 DNA: TGCAGCGTTTACATTATTAACACTGAAGCTTTCTTT. V is TRBV29-1 and J is TRBJ1-1; no firm D call. Germline CDR1 is SQVTM and CDR2 is ANQGSEA. V was trimmed by 5 bases and J by 2 bases, leaving 9 bases between them. The CDR3 sequence is 12 residues long.

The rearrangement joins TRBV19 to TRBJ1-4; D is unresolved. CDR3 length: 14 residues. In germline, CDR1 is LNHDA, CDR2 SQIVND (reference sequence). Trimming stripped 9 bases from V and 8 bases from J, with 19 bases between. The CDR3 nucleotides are TGTGCCAGCACCCTTTTGAGACAAGGCGAAAAACTGTTTTTT. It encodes CASTLLRQGEKLFF.

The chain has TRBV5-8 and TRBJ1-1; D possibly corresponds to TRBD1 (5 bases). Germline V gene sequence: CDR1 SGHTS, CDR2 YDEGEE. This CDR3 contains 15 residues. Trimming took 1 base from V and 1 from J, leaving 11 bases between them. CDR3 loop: CASSLYGQGNTEAFF. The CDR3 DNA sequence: TGTGCCAGCAGCTTGTATGGCCAGGGGAACACTGAAGCTTTCTTT. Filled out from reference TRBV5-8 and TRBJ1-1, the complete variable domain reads EAGVTQSPTHLIKTRGQQATLRCSPISGHTSVYWYQQALGLGLQFLLWYDEGEERNRGNFPPRFSGRQFPNYSSELNVNALELEDSALYLCASSLYGQGNTEAFFGQGTRLTVV.

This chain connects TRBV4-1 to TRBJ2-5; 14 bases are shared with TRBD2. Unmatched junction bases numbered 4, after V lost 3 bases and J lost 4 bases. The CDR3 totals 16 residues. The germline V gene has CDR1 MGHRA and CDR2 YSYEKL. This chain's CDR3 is CASSHLGLAGGETQYF. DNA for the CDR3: TGCGCCAGCAGCCACCTAGGACTAGCGGGAGGAGAGACCCAGTACTTC.